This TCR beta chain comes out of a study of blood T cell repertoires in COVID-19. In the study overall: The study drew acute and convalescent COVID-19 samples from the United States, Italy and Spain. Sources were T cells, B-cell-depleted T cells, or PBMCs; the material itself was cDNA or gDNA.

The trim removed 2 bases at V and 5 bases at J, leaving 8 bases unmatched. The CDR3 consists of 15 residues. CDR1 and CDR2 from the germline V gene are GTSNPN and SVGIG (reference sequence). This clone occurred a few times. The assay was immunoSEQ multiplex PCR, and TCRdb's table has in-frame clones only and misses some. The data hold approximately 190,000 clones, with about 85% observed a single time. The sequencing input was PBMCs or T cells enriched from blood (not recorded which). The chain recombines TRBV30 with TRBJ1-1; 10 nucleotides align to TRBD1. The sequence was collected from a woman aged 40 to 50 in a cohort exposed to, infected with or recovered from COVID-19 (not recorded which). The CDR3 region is CAWSPPRTGGTEAFF. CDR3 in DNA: TGTGCCTGGAGTCCCCCCCGGACAGGGGGTACTGAAGCTTTCTTT. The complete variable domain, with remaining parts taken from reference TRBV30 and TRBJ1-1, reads SQTIHQWPATLVQPVGSPLSLECTVEGTSNPNLYWYRQAAGRGLQLLFYSVGIGQISSEVPQNLSASRPQDRQFILSSKKLLLSDSGFYLCAWSPPRTGGTEAFFGQGTRLTVV.